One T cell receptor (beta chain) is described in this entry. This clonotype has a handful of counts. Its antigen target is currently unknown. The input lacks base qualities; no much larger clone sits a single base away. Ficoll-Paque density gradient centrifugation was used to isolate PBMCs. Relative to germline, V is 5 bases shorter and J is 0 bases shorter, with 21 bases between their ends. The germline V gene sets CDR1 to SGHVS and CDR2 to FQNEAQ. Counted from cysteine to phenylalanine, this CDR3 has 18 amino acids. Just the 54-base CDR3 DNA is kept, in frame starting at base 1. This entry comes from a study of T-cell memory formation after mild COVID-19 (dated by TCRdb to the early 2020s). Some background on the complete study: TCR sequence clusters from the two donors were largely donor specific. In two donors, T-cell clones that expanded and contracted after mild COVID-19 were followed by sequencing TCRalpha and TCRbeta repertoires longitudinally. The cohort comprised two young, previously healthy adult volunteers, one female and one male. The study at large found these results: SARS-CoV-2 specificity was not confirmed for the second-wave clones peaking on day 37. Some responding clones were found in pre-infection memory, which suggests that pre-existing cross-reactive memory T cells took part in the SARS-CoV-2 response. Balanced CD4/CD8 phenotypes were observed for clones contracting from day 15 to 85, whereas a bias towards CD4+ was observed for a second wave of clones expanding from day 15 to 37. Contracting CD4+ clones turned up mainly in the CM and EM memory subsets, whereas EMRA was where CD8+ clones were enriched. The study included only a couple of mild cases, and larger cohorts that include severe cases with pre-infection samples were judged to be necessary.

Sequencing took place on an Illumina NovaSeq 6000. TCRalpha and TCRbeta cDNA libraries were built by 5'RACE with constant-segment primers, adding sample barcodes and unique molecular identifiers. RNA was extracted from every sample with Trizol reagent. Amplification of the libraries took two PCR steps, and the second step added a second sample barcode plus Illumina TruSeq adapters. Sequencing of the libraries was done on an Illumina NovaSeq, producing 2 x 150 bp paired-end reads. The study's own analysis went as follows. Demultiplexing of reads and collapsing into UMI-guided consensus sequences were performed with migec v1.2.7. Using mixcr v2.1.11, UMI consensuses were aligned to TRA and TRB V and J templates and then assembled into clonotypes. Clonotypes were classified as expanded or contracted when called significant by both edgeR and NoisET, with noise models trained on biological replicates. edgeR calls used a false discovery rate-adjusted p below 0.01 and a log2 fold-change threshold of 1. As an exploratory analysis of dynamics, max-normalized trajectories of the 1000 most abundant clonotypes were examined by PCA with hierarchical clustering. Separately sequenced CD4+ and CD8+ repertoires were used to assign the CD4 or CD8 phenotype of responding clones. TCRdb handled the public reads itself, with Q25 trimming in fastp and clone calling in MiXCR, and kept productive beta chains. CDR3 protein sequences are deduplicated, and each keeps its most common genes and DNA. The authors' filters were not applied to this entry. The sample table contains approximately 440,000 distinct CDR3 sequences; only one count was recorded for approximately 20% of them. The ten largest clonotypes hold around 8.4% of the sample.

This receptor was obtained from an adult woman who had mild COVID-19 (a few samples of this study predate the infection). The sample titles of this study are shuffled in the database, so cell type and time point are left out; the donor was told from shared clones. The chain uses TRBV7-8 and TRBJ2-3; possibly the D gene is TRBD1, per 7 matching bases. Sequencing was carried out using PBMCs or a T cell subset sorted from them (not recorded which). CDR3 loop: CASSPQLRGAYSTDTQYF. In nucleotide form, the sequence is TGTGCCAGCAGCCCACAGCTCAGGGGGGCCTATAGCACAGATACGCAGTATTTT.